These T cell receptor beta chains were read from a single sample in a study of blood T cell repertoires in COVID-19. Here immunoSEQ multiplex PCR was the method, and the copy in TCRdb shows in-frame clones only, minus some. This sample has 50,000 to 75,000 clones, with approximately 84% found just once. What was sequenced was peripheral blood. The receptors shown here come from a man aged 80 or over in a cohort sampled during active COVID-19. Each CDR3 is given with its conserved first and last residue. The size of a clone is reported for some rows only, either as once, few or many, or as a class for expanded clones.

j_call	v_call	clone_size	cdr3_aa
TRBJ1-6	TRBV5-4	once	CASSSQGARNSPLHF
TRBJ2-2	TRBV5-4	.	CASSLSYTGELFF
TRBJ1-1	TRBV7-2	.	CASSRGAGGYTEAFF
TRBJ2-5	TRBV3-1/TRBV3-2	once	CASSQEAGEETQYF
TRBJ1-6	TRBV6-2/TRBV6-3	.	CASSYSRQGGVSPLHF
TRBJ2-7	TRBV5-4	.	CASSTRQGAHLDEQYF
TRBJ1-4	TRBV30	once	CAWSLGSSAPAGKLFF
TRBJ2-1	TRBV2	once	CASSENAGLGQFF
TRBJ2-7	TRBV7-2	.	CASSPGTYLVEQYF
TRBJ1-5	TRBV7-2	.	CASSPIAGDNQPQHF
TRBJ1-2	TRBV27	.	CASSYKGLGYTF
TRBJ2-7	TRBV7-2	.	CASSLVPGQGQGEQYF
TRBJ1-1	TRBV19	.	CASSVFGMNTEAFF
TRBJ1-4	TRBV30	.	CAWSGQATEKLFF
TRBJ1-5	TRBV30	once	CAWSVQSGGNQPQHF
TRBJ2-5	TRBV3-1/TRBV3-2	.	CASSPRHLQETQYF
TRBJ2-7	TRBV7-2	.	CASSFFGQGSYEQYF
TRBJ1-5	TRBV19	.	CASRLTGVSNQPQHF
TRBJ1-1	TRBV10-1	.	CASSAQPNTEAFF
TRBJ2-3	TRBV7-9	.	CASSRRTGRTDTQYF
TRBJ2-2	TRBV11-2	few	CASSLGGGGNTGELFF
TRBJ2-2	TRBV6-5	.	CASSSGVGELFF
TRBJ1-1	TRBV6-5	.	CASRTGIDAEAFF
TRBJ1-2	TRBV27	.	CASGQGYGYTF
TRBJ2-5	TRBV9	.	CASGGTGGAETQYF
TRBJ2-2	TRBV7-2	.	CASSSQRGDTGELFF
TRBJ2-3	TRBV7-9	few	CASSFGQAYPADTQYF
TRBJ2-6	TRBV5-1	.	CASSRTGGISGANVLTF
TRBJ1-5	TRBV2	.	CASSYSNQPQHF
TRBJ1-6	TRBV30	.	CAWRGTGNNSPLHF
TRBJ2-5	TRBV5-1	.	CASSTTPGWETQYF
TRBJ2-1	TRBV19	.	CASSTRQGAYYNEQFF
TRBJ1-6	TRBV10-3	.	CAISPGTGENSPLHF
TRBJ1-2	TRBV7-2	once	CASSFGTGRDGGYTF
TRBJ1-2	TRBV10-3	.	CAISESRGDYGYTF
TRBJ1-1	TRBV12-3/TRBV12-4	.	CASRDTGGGEAFF
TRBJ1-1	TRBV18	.	CASSLRHRGGQNTEAFF
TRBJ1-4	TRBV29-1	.	CSVSQETGVVEKLFF
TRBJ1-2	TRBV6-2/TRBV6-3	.	CASSYLFGPGGYTF
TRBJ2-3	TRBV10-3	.	CAITPGAGPKTDTQYF
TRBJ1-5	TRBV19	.	CASSTGAGSAQPQHF
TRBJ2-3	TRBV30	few	CAWSVGQGKTDTQYF
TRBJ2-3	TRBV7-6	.	CASSLGGLAGGTDTQYF
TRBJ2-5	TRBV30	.	CAWSPSKETQYF
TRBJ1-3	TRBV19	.	CASSPGGFAGNTIYF
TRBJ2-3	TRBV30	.	CALGLTDTQYF
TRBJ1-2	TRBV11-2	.	CASSTSTGLTNYGYTF
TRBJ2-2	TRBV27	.	CASSLQPMNTGELFF
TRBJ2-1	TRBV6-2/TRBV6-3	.	CASSYASSNEQFF